This T cell receptor beta chain derives from a study of T cell responses to AZD1222 COVID-19 vaccine. With respect to this clone: Antigen: not known.

Second-dose intervals near 4 or 12 weeks were combined. General study points: Seropositive at baseline were only a handful of AZD1222 recipients. Females outnumbered males among donors, who were mostly white British; clonal diversity was possibly underestimated.

The CDR3 totals 15 residues. Germline-derived CDR1 and CDR2 are SNHLY and FYNNEI. Trimming removed 5 bases from V and 7 bases from J, with 17 bases in between. TCRdb's copy holds only in-frame clones and misses some; the assay was immunoSEQ multiplex PCR. Here the sample spans some 180,000 clones, roughly 94% being singletons. This receptor was identified in an adult who received the AZD1222 COVID-19 vaccine. This sample comprised peripheral blood, obtained 28 days after the second AZD1222 dose. The chain combines TRBV2 with TRBJ1-4; D remains ambiguous. This chain's CDR3 is CASSNRWGFGEKLFF. CDR3 bases: TGTGCCAGCAGTAATAGGTGGGGTTTCGGTGAAAAACTGTTTTTT.